The rows below give T cell receptor beta chains drawn from one sample of a study of T cell repertoires in cytomegalovirus infection. Each CDR3 protein gets one entry after TCRdb re-called the reads with MiXCR. This table has about 150,000 distinct CDR3 sequences, approximately 17% appearing once. Sequenced input: CD8+ T cells from PBMCs. The receptors stem from a human donor in good health (CMV status not recorded). Some clones in this sample may be carry-over from other donors' samples. The conserved cysteine and the conserved F or W are not part of the CDR3 here. D genes are given only for firm matches.

V	D	J	CDR3
TRBV7-8	-	TRBJ2-1	ASSAPQGHSYNEQF
TRBV12-3/TRBV12-4	-	TRBJ1-2	ASSTGYGYT
TRBV7-6	TRBD2	TRBJ2-3	ASSPDGGVSTDTQY
TRBV7-9	-	TRBJ2-4	ASSSGTGLAKNIQY
TRBV28	-	TRBJ2-6	ASSLPVVYRTSSGANVLT
TRBV11-2	TRBD2	TRBJ2-5	ASSSGLAGKTQY
TRBV7-8	TRBD2	TRBJ2-1	ASSIVAGAGNEQF
TRBV6-1	-	TRBJ2-7	ASSETVGEQY
TRBV20-1	-	TRBJ1-2	SARAGVYGYT
TRBV6-2/TRBV6-3	TRBD2	TRBJ2-1	ASSGLDWAYNEQF
TRBV12-3/TRBV12-4	-	TRBJ2-2	ASSIARELF
TRBV11-2	-	TRBJ2-2	ASSSPGHNTGELF
TRBV7-9	-	TRBJ2-1	ASRPPGGDQF
TRBV6-6	-	TRBJ2-3	ASSYLGSTDTQY
TRBV10-1	-	TRBJ2-7	ASSDTGPPPYEQY
TRBV7-6	TRBD2	TRBJ2-2	ASSLPRGVREKLTGELF
TRBV20-1	TRBD2	TRBJ2-1	SASSVSGGDFNEQF
TRBV7-3	-	TRBJ2-1	ASSSVVAVGQF
TRBV7-2	-	TRBJ2-7	ASSLGPGTYEQY
TRBV11-2	TRBD2	TRBJ2-1	ASSLDPAAGLAWDELF
TRBV7-9	-	TRBJ1-1	AWGANTEAF
TRBV5-1	TRBD2	TRBJ2-1	ASSLGTSRNEQF
TRBV20-1	TRBD2	TRBJ2-4	SARSPPWTVAGDKNIQY
TRBV6-2/TRBV6-3	-	TRBJ2-5	ASSYARGQIETQY
TRBV29-1	TRBD2	TRBJ2-1	SVSQGLAGVGEQF
TRBV6-2/TRBV6-3	-	TRBJ2-3	ASSYSPGLRGDTQY
TRBV20-1	TRBD1	TRBJ2-7	SARARDRRYEQY
TRBV20-1	-	TRBJ1-3	SASLQGSGNTIY
TRBV7-8	-	TRBJ1-1	ASSLRGDTEAF
TRBV11-2	-	TRBJ2-1	ASSSSPSHEQF
TRBV7-9	-	TRBJ2-7	ASSAEYEQY
TRBV7-6	-	TRBJ1-5	ASSLEADSASNQPQH